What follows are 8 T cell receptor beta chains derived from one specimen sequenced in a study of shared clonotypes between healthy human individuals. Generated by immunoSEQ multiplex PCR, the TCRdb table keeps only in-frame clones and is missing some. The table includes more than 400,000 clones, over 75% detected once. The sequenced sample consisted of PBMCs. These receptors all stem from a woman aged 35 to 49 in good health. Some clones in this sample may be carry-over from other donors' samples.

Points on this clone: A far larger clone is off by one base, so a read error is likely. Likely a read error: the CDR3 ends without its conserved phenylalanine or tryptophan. Written as DNA, the CDR3 is TGTGCCAGCAGTGAAGGTGCAGCTCTACATACCGGGGAGCTGTTTTTG. Protein: CASSEGAALHTGELFL. The chain combines TRBV6-1 with TRBJ2-2; the D is unclear. The CDR3 spans 16 residues. Germline V CDR1 and CDR2: MNHNS, SASEGT. V was pared by 1 base and J by 5 bases, with 14 bases between.

The CDR3 bases are TGTGCCAGCAGCCTCTCTTGGCGGGAGGTCACAGATACGCAGTATTTT. Residues: CASSLSWREVTDTQYF. The chain couples TRBV27 to TRBJ2-3; TRBD2 aligns across 8 bases. Unmatched junction bases numbered 10, after V lost 6 bases and J lost 2 bases. The CDR3 is made up of 16 amino acids. Germline CDR1 MNHEY, CDR2 SMNVEV (reference sequence).

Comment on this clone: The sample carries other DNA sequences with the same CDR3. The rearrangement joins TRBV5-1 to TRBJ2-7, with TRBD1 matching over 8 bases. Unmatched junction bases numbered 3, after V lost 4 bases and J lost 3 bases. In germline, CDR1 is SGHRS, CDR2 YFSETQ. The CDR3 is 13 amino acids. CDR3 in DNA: TGCGCCAGCAGCCGGGACAGGAGCTACGAGCAGTACTTC. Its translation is CASSRDRSYEQYF.

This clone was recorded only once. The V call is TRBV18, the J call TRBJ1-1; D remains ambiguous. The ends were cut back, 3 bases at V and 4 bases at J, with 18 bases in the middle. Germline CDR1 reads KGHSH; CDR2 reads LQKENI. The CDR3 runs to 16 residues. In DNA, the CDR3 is TGTGCCAGCTCACCCCAAGTTGGGAGGGCCGGCACTGAAGCTTTCTTT. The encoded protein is CASSPQVGRAGTEAFF.

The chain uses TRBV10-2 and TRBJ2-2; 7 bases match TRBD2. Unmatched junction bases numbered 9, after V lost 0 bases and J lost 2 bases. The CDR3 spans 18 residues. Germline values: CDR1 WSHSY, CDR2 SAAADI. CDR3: CASSESALGLLNTGELFF. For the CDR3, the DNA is TGCGCCAGCAGTGAGTCGGCCCTGGGACTACTTAACACCGGGGAGCTGTTTTTT.

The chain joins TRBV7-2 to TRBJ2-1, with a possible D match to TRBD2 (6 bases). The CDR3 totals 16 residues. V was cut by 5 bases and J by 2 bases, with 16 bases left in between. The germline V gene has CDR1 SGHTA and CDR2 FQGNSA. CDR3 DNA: TGTGCCAGCAGCAGAGCGGGTCAAGGCGCCTACAATGAGCAGTTCTTC. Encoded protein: CASSRAGQGAYNEQFF. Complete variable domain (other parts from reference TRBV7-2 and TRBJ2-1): GAGVSQSPSNKVTEKGKDVELRCDPISGHTALYWYRQSLGQGLEFLIYFQGNSAPDKSGLPSDRFSAERTGGSVSTLTIQRTQQEDSAVYLCASSRAGQGAYNEQFFGPGTRLTVL.

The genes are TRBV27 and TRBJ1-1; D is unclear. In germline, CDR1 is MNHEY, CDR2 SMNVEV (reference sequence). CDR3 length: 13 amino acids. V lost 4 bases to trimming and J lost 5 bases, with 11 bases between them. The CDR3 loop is CASSSRVSTEAFF. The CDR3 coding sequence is TGTGCCAGCAGTTCAAGGGTGTCGACTGAAGCTTTCTTT.

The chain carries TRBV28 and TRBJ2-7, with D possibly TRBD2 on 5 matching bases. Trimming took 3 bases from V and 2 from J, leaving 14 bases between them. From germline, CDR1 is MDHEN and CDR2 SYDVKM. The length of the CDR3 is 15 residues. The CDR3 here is CASSFPDRLTYEQYF. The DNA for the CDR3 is TGTGCCAGCAGTTTTCCGGACCGACTAACCTACGAGCAGTACTTC.